This TCR beta chain was obtained from a study of OX40 agonist ivuxolimab in advanced cancers. Study-level background: Ivuxolimab, an agonistic anti-OX40 (CD134) antibody, was given to patients.

V lost 0 bases and J lost 3, with 9 bases in between. The CDR3 sequence is 14 residues long. The germline gives CDR1 SGDLS, CDR2 YYNGEE. Sequencing was performed with immunoSEQ multiplex PCR; in TCRdb, only in-frame clones are kept and a portion is missing. Of over 65,000 clones detected, 90% appear once; the ten largest clones hold around 1.9%. This clone was seen more than once but under ten times. Sequenced material: CD4+ or CD8+ T cells sorted from blood, taken in a trial of the OX40 agonist ivuxolimab. This TCR was sampled from an adult with an advanced solid tumor such as melanoma, head and neck, liver or kidney cancer. The V gene is TRBV9, the J gene TRBJ1-1; the D is unclear. CDR3 in DNA: TGTGCCAGCAGCGTAGGGGAGGGCGACACTGAAGCTTTCTTT. Its protein is CASSVGEGDTEAFF.